The 25 T cell receptor beta chains given below trace back to one sample, sequenced in a study of identical twins. TCRdb called the 5' RACE reads again in MiXCR, with one record for every CDR3 protein. The repertoire includes 350,000 to 400,000 distinct CDR3 sequences, around 9.7% of them detected once, and about 8.1% sits in the top ten. The material sequenced was naive T cells sorted from blood. The receptor set was obtained from a woman aged 45-60 years in good health.

This clonotype was seen a handful of times. This chain connects TRBV7-9 to TRBJ2-3; D gene unclear. This CDR3 contains 12 residues. Trimming took 5 bases from V and 4 from J, leaving 7 bases between them. CDR1 and CDR2 (germline): SEHNR, FQNEAQ (reference sequence). CDR3 DNA sequence: TGTGCCAGCAGCAGTTTAGCAGATACGCAGTATTTT. It encodes CASSSLADTQYF.

This clonotype was seen repeatedly, ten times or more. This sequence joins TRBV20-1 and TRBJ2-1; 8 nucleotides line up with TRBD2. Per germline, CDR1 DFQATT and CDR2 SNEGSKA (reference sequence). V dropped 1 base and J dropped 3; count of bases not matched to a gene: 11. The CDR3 runs to 17 residues. CDR3 in DNA: TGCAGTGCTAGAGCGAGCGGGAGTCGTGCCATCTACAATGAGCAGTTCTTC. Translation: CSARASGSRAIYNEQFF.

This clonotype was counted a single time. The rearrangement joins TRBV21-1 to TRBJ2-7. TRBV21-1 is a documented pseudogene. This CDR3 has 14 amino acids. The CDR3 loop is CASSKRTSSYEQYV. The CDR3 bases are TGTGCCAGCAGCAAGCGAACTAGTTCCTACGAGCAGTACGTC.

This rearrangement joins TRBV12-3 or TRBV12-4 to TRBJ2-5; 12 nucleotides match TRBD2. V trimming: 1 base; J trimming: 7 bases; junction bases outside the gene matches: 4. This CDR3 region has 15 residues. CDR3 in amino acids: CASSLGRLAGATQYF. CDR3 bases: TGTGCCAGCAGTTTAGGGCGACTAGCGGGAGCGACCCAGTACTTC.

This clonotype was recorded many times. The genes are TRBV20-1 and TRBJ1-1; TRBD1 matches 7 bases. CDR3 size: 15 residues. The junction had 7 bases not matched to a gene; V was cut back by 2 bases and J by 1 base. The V gene's germline CDR1 is DFQATT and CDR2 SNEGSKA (reference sequence). CDR3 sequence reads: CSARKDEGANTEAFF. CDR3 DNA: TGCAGTGCTAGAAAGGATGAGGGGGCGAACACTGAAGCTTTCTTT.

The chain employs TRBV27 and TRBJ2-1, with D possibly TRBD2 on 6 matching bases. The germline gives CDR1 MNHEY, CDR2 SMNVEV (reference sequence). The CDR3 spans 14 residues. V lost 5 bases and J lost 0, with 8 bases in between. CDR3 DNA: TGTGCCAGCAGTGGGGGACTCTCCTACAATGAGCAGTTCTTC. This sequence encodes CASSGGLSYNEQFF.

The chain combines TRBV27 with TRBJ2-1; tentatively, D is TRBD1 or TRBD2 (5 bases each). CDR1 and CDR2 from the germline V gene are MNHEY and SMNVEV (reference sequence). The V end was cut by 3 bases, the J end by 6 bases, with 12 bases between. The CDR3 sequence is 14 residues long. CDR3 nucleotides: TGTGCCAGCAGTTTGCGAGGGGACCCCAATGAGCAGTTCTTC. Protein product: CASSLRGDPNEQFF.

This clonotype was counted many times. The J gene is TRBJ2-1, the V gene TRBV7-6; no clear D gene. V lost 9 bases and J lost 10, with 22 bases in between. The CDR3 loop spans 14 amino acids. Germline-derived CDR1 and CDR2 are SGHVS and FNYEAQ. The CDR3 here is CASTHVERHGEQFF. The CDR3 DNA is TGTGCCAGTACCCATGTGGAACGCCACGGGGAGCAGTTCTTC.

This clonotype was counted a few times. This chain links TRBV28 with TRBJ2-7; D might be TRBD1 (6 bases). CDR1 and CDR2 (germline): MDHEN, SYDVKM. CDR3 length equals 13 residues. Trimming removed 6 bases from V and 3 bases from J, with 12 bases in between. The CDR3 nucleotides read TGTGCCAGCAGCGGGACACCCGTCTACGAGCAGTACGTC. Translated, it gives CASSGTPVYEQYV.

This clonotype was observed many times. CDR3 sequence (DNA): TGTGCCAGCAGCCAAGATTACCCTCGACTAGCGGGGCCCACCGGGGAGCTGTTTTTT. It yields the protein CASSQDYPRLAGPTGELFF. The V call is TRBV4-2, the J call TRBJ2-2, with TRBD2 identical over 11 bases. Germline values: CDR1 LGHNA, CDR2 YNFKEQ. The trim removed 0 bases at V and 4 bases at J, leaving 10 bases unmatched. The CDR3 runs 19 residues.

Ten or more counts support this clonotype. The V and J genes are TRBV25-1 and TRBJ2-5, with D hard to call. The CDR3 covers 14 residues. From germline, CDR1 is MGHDK and CDR2 SYGVNS. The CDR3 nucleotides are TGTTCGACCTCAAAAGCCCCCCCCGAAGAGACCCAGTACTTC. It specifies CSTSKAPPEETQYF.

This clonotype was counted a few times. This chain joins TRBV6-1 and TRBJ1-1; D is undetermined. The CDR3 length is 14 residues. Trimming cost V 8 bases and J 4 bases, with 17 bases left between them. Per germline, CDR1 MNHNS and CDR2 SASEGT. The chain's CDR3 is CASLLDALSTEAFF. The CDR3 DNA reads as TGTGCCAGCCTTCTCGACGCGCTTTCCACTGAAGCTTTCTTT.

The CDR3 protein is CASSLDIYNEQFF. The CDR3 bases are TGCGCCAGCAGCTTGGATATATACAATGAGCAGTTCTTC. This sequence joins TRBV5-1 and TRBJ2-1; D is unresolved. CDR1 is SGHRS, CDR2 YFSETQ, per germline. CDR3 length: 13 amino acids. The ends were cut back, 0 bases at V and 4 bases at J, with 5 bases in the middle.

The genes are TRBV6-6 and TRBJ2-1, with D perhaps TRBD1 (6 bases). The V end was cut by 10 bases, the J end by 14 bases, with 18 bases between. The CDR3 extends over 11 amino acids. Germline CDR1 reads MNHNY; CDR2 reads SVGAGI (reference sequence). The CDR3 DNA is TGTGCCACCATTGCCGGGACATTGGAGTTCTTC. It yields the protein CATIAGTLEFF.

The chain uses TRBV21-1 and TRBJ2-3; the D call in the table, TRBD2, was not verified against the DNA. TRBV21-1 is given as a pseudogene. CDR3 length equals 17 residues. For the CDR3, the DNA is TGTGCCAGCAGCCACGGCAAGGGCGGGAGGGCCGTAGATACGCAGTATTTT. Its translation is CASSHGKGGRAVDTQYF.

This clonotype turned up a few times. The chain links TRBV29-1 to TRBJ2-1; D is undetermined. The length of the CDR3 is 16 residues. CDR1 is SQVTM, CDR2 ANQGSEA, per germline. V lost 4 bases and J lost 0, with 16 bases in between. The CDR3 sequence is CSVVPWVRPSYNEQFF. CDR3 coding DNA: TGCAGCGTTGTCCCGTGGGTGAGACCCTCCTACAATGAGCAGTTCTTC.

This clonotype was recorded a few times. The chain combines TRBV24-1 with TRBJ2-4; the D is unclear. The CDR3 is made up of 13 amino acids. V was cut by 5 bases and J by 8 bases, with 12 bases left in between. Germline CDR1 KGHDR, CDR2 SFDVKD. The CDR3 coding sequence is TGTGCCACCAGTGGATCGATAAGGGACATTCAGTACTTC. Amino acids: CATSGSIRDIQYF.

This clonotype has more than one count but fewer than ten. V usage is TRBV9 and J usage is TRBJ2-5, with TRBD2 matching 10 bases. CDR3 size: 16 residues. Germline CDR1 SGDLS, CDR2 YYNGEE. V was pared by 4 bases and J by 5 bases, with 11 bases of the junction left unmatched. The CDR3: CASSPFLTSGRETQYF. The CDR3 DNA follows: TGTGCCAGCAGCCCATTTCTGACTAGCGGGCGGGAGACCCAGTACTTC.

This clonotype was seen at least ten times. DNA of the CDR3: TGCGCCAGCAGCAATCGGGAGCACAATGAGCAGTTCTTC. The encoded protein is CASSNREHNEQFF. The chain recombines TRBV5-1 with TRBJ2-1; possibly TRBD2 for D (6 bases). This CDR3 spans 13 amino acids. The V end was cut by 4 bases, the J end by 5 bases, with 10 bases between. Germline CDR1 is SGHRS and CDR2 is YFSETQ.

The chain joins TRBV7-8 to TRBJ2-5, with 7 bases that match TRBD2. V lost 3 bases and J lost 7; bases outside the gene matches: 11. The CDR3 runs 15 residues. Germline CDR1 SGHVS, CDR2 FQNEAQ. The chain's CDR3 is CASSFSLGSGGTQYF. CDR3 coding DNA: TGTGCCAGCAGCTTTTCGCTGGGGTCGGGGGGGACCCAGTACTTC.

This clonotype was found many times. The chain is built from TRBV5-5 and TRBJ2-7; D unclear. CDR1 and CDR2 from the germline V gene are SGHKS and YYEKEE (reference sequence). V was clipped by 4 bases and J by 3 bases, with 14 bases between them. The CDR3 runs to 14 residues. The CDR3 is CASSLTSASYEQYV. In DNA form, the CDR3 reads TGTGCCAGCAGCCTTACTTCGGCTAGCTACGAGCAGTACGTC.

The V call is TRBV15, the J call TRBJ2-1; 16 bases agree with TRBD2. J was trimmed by 4 bases and V by 4 bases; bases with no gene match: 13. The CDR3 sequence is 20 residues long. The V gene's germline CDR1 is LNHNV and CDR2 YYDKDF (reference sequence). DNA of the CDR3: TGTGCCACCAGCACCGGCGGGACTAGCGGGAGGGCTATAAGGTACAATGAGCAGTTCTTC. This encodes CATSTGGTSGRAIRYNEQFF. Together with reference TRBV15 and TRBJ2-1, the CDR3 gives the full variable domain: DAMVIQNPRYQVTQFGKPVTLSCSQTLNHNVMYWYQQKSSQAPKLLFHYYDKDFNNEADTPDNFQSRRPNTSFCFLDIRSPGLGDTAMYLCATSTGGTSGRAIRYNEQFFGPGTRLTVL.

In DNA form, the CDR3 reads TGTGCCAGCAGTCGCGGGGACATTAGCCCCTATGGCTACACCTTC. Amino acids: CASSRGDISPYGYTF. The chain combines TRBV6-5 with TRBJ1-2; TRBD1 is a possible D gene (6 bases). The CDR3 is 15 amino acids. Germline loops: CDR1 MNHEY, CDR2 SVGAGI. The ends were cut back, 5 bases at V and 4 bases at J, with 17 bases in the middle.

V and J are TRBV12-3 or TRBV12-4 and TRBJ2-7, with D maybe TRBD1 (6 bases). V was cut by 6 bases and J by 2 bases, with 17 bases left in between. The CDR3 is 15 amino acids. The CDR3: CASRNRVAQAYEQYF. The CDR3 DNA sequence: TGTGCCAGCAGGAACAGGGTCGCCCAAGCCTACGAGCAGTACTTC.

This clonotype was counted between two and nine times. V is TRBV10-3 and J is TRBJ2-3; no firm D call. CDR3 size: 11 residues. The germline V gene encodes CDR1 ENHRY and CDR2 SYGVKD. V lost 7 bases, J lost 2 bases, and 4 bases lay in between. CDR3 nucleotides: TGTGCCATCATGAACACAGATACGCAGTATTTT. Translation gives CAIMNTDTQYF.